This entry features one T cell receptor (beta chain) sequence. Its specificity is unknown. CDR1 is MNHEY and CDR2 is SVGAGI in the germline V gene. The CDR3 covers 15 residues. The V end was cut by 0 bases, the J end by 1 base, with 8 bases between. The data belong to a study of beta chain features in type 1 diabetes. Broader study findings: For patients and controls alike, PCR might favor shorter templates to the same degree.

Expressed TCRB transcripts were sequenced because the entire RNA isolate underwent reverse transcription. Clones were sequenced by immunoSEQ multiplex PCR, and TCRdb holds only the in-frame ones, with some missing. The sample lists a few hundred thousand clones, roughly a fifth seen once, with 0.035% to 0.055% in the top ten. V gene TRBV6-5 combines with J gene TRBJ2-3, with D unresolved. Sequenced sample: naive CD4+ T cells from blood. The sequence came from a woman between 18 and 29 years old in good health. The CDR3 loop is CASSYSFQGTDTQYF. In nucleotides, the CDR3 is TGTGCCAGCAGTTACTCCTTTCAGGGCACAGATACGCAGTATTTT.